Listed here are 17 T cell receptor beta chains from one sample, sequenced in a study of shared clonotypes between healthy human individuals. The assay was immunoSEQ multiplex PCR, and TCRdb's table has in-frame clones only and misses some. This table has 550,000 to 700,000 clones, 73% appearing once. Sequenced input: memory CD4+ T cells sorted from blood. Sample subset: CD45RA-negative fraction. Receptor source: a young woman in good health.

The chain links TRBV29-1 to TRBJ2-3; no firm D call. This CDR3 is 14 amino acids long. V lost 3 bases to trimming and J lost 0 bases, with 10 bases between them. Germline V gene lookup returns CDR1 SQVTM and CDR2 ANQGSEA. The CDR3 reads CSVEVGSSTDTQYF. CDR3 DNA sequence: TGCAGCGTTGAGGTCGGGTCTAGCACAGATACGCAGTATTTT.

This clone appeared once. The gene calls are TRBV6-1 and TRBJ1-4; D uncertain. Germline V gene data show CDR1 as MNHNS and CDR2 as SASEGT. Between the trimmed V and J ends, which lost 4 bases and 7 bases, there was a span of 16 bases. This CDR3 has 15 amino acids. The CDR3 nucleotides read TGTGCCAGCAGTGTCCGCGAGGGATGGAGTGAAAAACTGTTTTTT. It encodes CASSVREGWSEKLFF.

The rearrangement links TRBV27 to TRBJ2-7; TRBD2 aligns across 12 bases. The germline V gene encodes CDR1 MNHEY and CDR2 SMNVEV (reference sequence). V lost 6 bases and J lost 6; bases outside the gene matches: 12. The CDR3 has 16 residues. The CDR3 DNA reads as TGTGCCAGCAGAAAAGGTGGGACTAGCGGGTCAGGCGAGCAGTACTTC. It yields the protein CASRKGGTSGSGEQYF.

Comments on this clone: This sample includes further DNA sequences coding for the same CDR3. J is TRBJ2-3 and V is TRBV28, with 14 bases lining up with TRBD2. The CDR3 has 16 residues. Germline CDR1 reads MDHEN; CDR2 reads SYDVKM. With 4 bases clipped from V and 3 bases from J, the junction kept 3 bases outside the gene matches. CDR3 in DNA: TGTGCCAGCAGTTCCGGACTAGCGGGAGGTACAGATACGCAGTATTTT. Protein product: CASSSGLAGGTDTQYF.

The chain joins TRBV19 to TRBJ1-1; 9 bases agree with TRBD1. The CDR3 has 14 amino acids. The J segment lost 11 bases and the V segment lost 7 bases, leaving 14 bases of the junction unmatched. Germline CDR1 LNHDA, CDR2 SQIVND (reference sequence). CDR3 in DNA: TGTGCCAGTACCCCTGGCCGGCACAGGGGGCTTGCTTTCTTT. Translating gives CASTPGRHRGLAFF.

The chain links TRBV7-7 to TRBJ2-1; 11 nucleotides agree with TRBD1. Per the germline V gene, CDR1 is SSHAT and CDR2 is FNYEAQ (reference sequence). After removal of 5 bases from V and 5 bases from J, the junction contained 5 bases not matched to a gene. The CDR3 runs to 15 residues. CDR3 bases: TGTGCCAGCAGCCCAGGGACAGGGGGACACAATGAGCAGTTCTTC. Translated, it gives CASSPGTGGHNEQFF.

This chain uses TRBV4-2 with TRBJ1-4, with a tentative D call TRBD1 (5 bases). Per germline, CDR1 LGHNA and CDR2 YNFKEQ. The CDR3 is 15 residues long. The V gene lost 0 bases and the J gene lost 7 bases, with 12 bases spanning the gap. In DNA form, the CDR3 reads TGTGCCAGCAGCCAAGATCGGGGGGGAGTTGAAAAACTGTTTTTT. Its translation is CASSQDRGGVEKLFF.

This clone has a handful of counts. The CDR3 bases are TGTGCCAGCAAGAAGGGGGAGGACTATGGCTACACCTTC. Translating it yields CASKKGEDYGYTF. The V and J genes are TRBV27 and TRBJ1-2, with D perhaps matching TRBD1 (6 bases). Trimming took 7 bases from V and 3 from J, leaving 12 bases between them. Germline V lookup: CDR1 MNHEY, CDR2 SMNVEV (reference sequence). The CDR3 extends over 13 amino acids.

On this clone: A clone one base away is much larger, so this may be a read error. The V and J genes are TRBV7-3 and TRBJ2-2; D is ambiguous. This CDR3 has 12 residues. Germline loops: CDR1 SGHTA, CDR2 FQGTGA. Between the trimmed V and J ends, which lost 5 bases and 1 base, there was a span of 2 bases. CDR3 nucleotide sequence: TGTGCCAGCAGCCTGAACACCGGGGAGCTGTTTTTT. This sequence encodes CASSLNTGELFF. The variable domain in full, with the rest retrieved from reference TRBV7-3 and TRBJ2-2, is GAGVSQTPSNKVTEKGKYVELRCDPISGHTALYWYRQSLGQGPEFLIYFQGTGAADDSGLPNDRFFAVRPEGSVSTLKIQRTERGDSAVYLCASSLNTGELFFGEGSRLTVL.

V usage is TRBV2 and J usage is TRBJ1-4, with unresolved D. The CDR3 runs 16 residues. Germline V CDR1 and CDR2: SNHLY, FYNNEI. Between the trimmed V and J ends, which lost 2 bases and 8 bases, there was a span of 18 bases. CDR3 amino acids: CASSENQAGLREKLFF. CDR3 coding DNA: TGTGCCAGCAGTGAAAATCAGGCGGGCCTGAGGGAAAAACTGTTTTTT.

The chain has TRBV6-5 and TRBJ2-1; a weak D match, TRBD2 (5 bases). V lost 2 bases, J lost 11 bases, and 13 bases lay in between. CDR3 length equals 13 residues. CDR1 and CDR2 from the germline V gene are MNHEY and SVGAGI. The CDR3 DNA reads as TGTGCCAGCAGTTACGAAGGAGCGGAGAAGCAGTTCTTC. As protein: CASSYEGAEKQFF.

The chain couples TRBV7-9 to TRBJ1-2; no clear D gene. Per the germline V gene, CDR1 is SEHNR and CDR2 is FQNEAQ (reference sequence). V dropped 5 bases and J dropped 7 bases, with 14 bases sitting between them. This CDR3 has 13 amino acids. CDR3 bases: TGTGCCAGCAGCCCGGACCGGGTGGTTGGCTACACCTTC. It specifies CASSPDRVVGYTF.

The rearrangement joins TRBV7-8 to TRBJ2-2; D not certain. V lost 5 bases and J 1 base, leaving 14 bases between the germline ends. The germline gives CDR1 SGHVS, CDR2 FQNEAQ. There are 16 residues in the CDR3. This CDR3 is CASSTDTALNTGELFF. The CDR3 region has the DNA TGTGCCAGCAGCACCGACACAGCATTGAACACCGGGGAGCTGTTTTTT.

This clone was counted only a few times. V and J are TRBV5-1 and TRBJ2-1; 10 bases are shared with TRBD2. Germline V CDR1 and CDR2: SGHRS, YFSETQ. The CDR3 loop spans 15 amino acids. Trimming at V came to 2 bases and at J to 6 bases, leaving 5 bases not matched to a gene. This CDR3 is CASSLTGTSANEQFF. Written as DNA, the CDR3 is TGCGCCAGCAGCTTAACCGGGACTAGCGCCAATGAGCAGTTCTTC. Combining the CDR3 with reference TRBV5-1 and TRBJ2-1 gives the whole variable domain KAGVTQTPRYLIKTRGQQVTLSCSPISGHRSVSWYQQTPGQGLQFLFEYFSETQRNKGNFPGRFSGRQFSNSRSEMNVSTLELGDSALYLCASSLTGTSANEQFFGPGTRLTVL.

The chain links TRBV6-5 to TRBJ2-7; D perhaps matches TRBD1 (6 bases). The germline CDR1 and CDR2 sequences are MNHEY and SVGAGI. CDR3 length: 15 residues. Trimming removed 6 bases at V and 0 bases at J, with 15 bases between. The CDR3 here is CASSRTALGSYEQYF. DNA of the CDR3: TGTGCCAGCAGCCGGACAGCCTTGGGCTCCTACGAGCAGTACTTC.

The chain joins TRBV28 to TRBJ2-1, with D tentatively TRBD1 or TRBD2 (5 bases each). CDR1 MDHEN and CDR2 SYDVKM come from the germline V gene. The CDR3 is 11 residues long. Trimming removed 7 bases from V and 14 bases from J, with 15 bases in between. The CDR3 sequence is CASNRGTQEFF. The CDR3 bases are TGTGCCAGCAACCGAGGGACCCAGGAGTTCTTC. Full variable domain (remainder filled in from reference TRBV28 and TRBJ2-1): DVKVTQSSRYLVKRTGEKVFLECVQDMDHENMFWYRQDPGLGLRLIYFSYDVKMKEKGDIPEGYSVSREKKERFSLILESASTNQTSMYLCASNRGTQEFFGPGTRLTVL.

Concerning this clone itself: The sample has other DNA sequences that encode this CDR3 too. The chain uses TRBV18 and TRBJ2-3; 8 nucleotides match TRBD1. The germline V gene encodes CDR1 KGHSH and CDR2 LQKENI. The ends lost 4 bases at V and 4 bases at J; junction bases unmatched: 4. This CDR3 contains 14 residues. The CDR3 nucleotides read TGTGCCAGCTCACTCGGACAGGGATCAGATACGCAGTATTTT. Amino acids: CASSLGQGSDTQYF.